This TCR beta chain was recovered during a study of technical replicates of blood from several donors. TCRdb's copy holds only in-frame clones and misses some; the assay was immunoSEQ multiplex PCR. The sample shows about 61,000 clones, almost 97% of them seen only once. The germline gives CDR1 MNHNS, CDR2 SASEGT. Trimming left V 8 bases short and J 2 bases short, with 13 bases between. The CDR3 is 13 amino acids. This receptor was obtained from a human donor in good health. V and J are TRBV6-1 and TRBJ2-7; possibly TRBD1 for D (5 bases). Material: T cells isolated from PBMCs. CDR3 protein: CASYRTGPYEQYF. CDR3 nucleotide sequence: TGTGCCAGCTATAGAACAGGTCCCTACGAGCAGTACTTC.